Listed here is a single T cell receptor beta chain. This entry comes from a study of blood T cell repertoires in COVID-19. Study-level information: Samples of COVID-19 (acute and convalescent) were obtained from the United States, Italy and Spain. T cells, B-cell-depleted T cells, or PBMCs supplied cDNA or gDNA.

As handled by the study authors: For nucleated cells, counts were estimated from reference gene primer amplification. Some clones are missing from TCRdb's copy, which holds only in-frame ones; the method was immunoSEQ multiplex PCR. V, J and clone size are those of that table, while D and trimming were read from the DNA. The data contain more than 150,000 clones, over 70% of them singletons. Trimming took 4 bases from V and 5 from J; bases not matched to a gene: 8. There are 16 residues in the CDR3. Looked up from germline, CDR1 is SGHTS and CDR2 is YDEGEE. Material: peripheral blood. The TCR originated in a man in his fifties or sixties with acute or convalescent COVID-19. The V call is TRBV5-8, the J call TRBJ1-6, with 8 bases fitting TRBD1. Here the CDR3 reads CASSPGQGEHNSPLHF. For the CDR3, the DNA is TGTGCCAGCAGCCCTGGACAGGGAGAACATAATTCACCCCTCCACTTT. The full variable domain, with the rest looked up from reference TRBV5-8 and TRBJ1-6, is EAGVTQSPTHLIKTRGQQATLRCSPISGHTSVYWYQQALGLGLQFLLWYDEGEERNRGNFPPRFSGRQFPNYSSELNVNALELEDSALYLCASSPGQGEHNSPLHFGNGTRLTVT.